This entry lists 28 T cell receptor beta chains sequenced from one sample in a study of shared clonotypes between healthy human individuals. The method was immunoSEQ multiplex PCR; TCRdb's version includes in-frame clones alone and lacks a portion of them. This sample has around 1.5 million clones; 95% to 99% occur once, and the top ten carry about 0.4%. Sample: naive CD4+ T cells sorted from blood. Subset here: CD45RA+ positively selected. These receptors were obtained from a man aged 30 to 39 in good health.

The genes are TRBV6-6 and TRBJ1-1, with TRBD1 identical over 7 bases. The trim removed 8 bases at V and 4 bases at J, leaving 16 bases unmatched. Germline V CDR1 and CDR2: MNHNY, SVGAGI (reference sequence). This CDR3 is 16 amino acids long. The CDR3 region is CASLQGTVWWSTEAFF. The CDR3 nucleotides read TGTGCCAGCCTCCAGGGGACAGTTTGGTGGAGCACTGAAGCTTTCTTT.

The CDR3 DNA follows: TGCGCCAGCAGCTCACAGGGTTCGGCTGGTTCCGGGGAGCTGTTTTTT. This sequence encodes CASSSQGSAGSGELFF. The V and J genes are TRBV5-1 and TRBJ2-2; TRBD1 might be the D (6 bases). The CDR3 has 16 residues. V was trimmed by 3 bases and J by 6 bases, leaving 18 bases between them. Germline-derived CDR1 and CDR2 are SGHRS and YFSETQ.

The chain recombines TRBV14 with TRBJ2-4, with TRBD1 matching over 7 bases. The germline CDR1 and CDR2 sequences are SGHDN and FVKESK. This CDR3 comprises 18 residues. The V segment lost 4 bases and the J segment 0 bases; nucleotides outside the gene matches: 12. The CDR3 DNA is TGTGCCAGCAGCCTTGACCGGGACAGAACCCTAGCCAAAAACATTCAGTACTTC. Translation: CASSLDRDRTLAKNIQYF.

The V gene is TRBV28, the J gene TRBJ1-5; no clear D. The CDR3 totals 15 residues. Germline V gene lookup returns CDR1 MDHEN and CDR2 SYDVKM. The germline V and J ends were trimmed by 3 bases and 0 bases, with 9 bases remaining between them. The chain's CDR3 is CASSFAVNSNQPQHF. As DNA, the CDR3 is TGTGCCAGCAGTTTTGCGGTTAATAGCAATCAGCCCCAGCATTTT.

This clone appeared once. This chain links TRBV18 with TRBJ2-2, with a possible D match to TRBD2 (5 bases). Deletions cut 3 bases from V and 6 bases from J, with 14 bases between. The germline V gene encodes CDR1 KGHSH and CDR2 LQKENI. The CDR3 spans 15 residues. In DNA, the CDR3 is TGTGCCAGCTCACCCGTGAGGGCCTGGGCCGGGGAGCTGTTTTTT. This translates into CASSPVRAWAGELFF.

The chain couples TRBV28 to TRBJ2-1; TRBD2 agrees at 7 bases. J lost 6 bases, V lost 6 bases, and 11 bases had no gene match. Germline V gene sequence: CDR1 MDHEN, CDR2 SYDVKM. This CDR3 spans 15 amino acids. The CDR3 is CASSRAGVGVNEQFF. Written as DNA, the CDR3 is TGTGCCAGCAGCCGCGCGGGAGTTGGTGTCAATGAGCAGTTCTTC. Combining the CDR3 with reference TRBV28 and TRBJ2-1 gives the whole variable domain DVKVTQSSRYLVKRTGEKVFLECVQDMDHENMFWYRQDPGLGLRLIYFSYDVKMKEKGDIPEGYSVSREKKERFSLILESASTNQTSMYLCASSRAGVGVNEQFFGPGTRLTVL.

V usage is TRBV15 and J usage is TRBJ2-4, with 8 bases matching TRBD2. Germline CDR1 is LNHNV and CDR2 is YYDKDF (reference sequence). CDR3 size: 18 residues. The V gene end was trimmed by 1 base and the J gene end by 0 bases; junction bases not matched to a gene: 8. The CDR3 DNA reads TGTGCCACCAGCAGAGTTAGCGGGGTTGCGCTAGCCAAAAACATTCAGTACTTC. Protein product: CATSRVSGVALAKNIQYF.

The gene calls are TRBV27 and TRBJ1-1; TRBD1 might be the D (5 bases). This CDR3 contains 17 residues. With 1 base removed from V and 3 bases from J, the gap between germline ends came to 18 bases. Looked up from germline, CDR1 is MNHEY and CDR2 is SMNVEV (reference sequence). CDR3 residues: CASSLLATRLGDTEAFF. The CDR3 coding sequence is TGTGCCAGCAGTTTATTGGCAACCCGACTGGGGGACACTGAAGCTTTCTTT.

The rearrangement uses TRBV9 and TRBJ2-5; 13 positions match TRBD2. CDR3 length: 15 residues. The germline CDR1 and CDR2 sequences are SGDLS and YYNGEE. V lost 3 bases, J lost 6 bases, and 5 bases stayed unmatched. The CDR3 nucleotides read TGTGCCAGCAGCGATAGGACTAGCGGGAGTCAGACCCAGTACTTC. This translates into CASSDRTSGSQTQYF.

CDR3 protein: CASSWGRGTDTQYF. The CDR3 region has the DNA TGTGCCAGCAGCTGGGGACGCGGCACAGATACGCAGTATTTT. The chain combines TRBV9 with TRBJ2-3; D might be TRBD1 or TRBD2, each matching 5 bases. V dropped 4 bases and J dropped 1 base, with 10 bases sitting between them. The CDR3 contains 14 residues. Germline V gives CDR1 SGDLS, CDR2 YYNGEE.

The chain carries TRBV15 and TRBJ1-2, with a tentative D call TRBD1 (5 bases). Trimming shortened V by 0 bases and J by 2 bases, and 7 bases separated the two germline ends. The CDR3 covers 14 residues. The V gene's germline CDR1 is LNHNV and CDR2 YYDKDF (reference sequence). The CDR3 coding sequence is TGTGCCACCAGCAGAGAGACAGCAAACTATGGCTACACCTTC. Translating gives CATSRETANYGYTF.

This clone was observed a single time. In nucleotides, the CDR3 is TGTGCCACCTCGGAGGGACAGTTGTCGTATGGCTACACCTTC. Protein: CATSEGQLSYGYTF. The chain recombines TRBV2 with TRBJ1-2; 7 positions match TRBD1. This CDR3 comprises 14 residues. The V gene end was trimmed by 10 bases and the J gene end by 5 bases; junction bases not matched to a gene: 13. Germline V gene lookup returns CDR1 SNHLY and CDR2 FYNNEI.

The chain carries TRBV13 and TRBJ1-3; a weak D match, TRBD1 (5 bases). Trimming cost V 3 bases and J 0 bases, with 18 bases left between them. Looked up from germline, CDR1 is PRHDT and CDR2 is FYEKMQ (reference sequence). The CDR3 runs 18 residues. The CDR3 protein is CASSFQRDFLSSGNTIYF. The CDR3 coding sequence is TGTGCCAGCAGCTTCCAAAGGGACTTCCTGAGCTCTGGAAACACCATATATTTT. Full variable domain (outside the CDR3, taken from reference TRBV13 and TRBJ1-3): AAGVIQSPRHLIKEKRETATLKCYPIPRHDTVYWYQQGPGQDPQFLISFYEKMQSDKGSIPDRFSAQQFSDYHSELNMSSLELGDSALYFCASSFQRDFLSSGNTIYFGEGSWLTVV.

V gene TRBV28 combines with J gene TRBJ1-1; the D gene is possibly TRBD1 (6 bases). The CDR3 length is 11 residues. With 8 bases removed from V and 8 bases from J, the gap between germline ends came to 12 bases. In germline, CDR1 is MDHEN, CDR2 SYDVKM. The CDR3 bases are TGTGCCAGCGGCCCTCAGGGGGAAGCTTTCTTT. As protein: CASGPQGEAFF.

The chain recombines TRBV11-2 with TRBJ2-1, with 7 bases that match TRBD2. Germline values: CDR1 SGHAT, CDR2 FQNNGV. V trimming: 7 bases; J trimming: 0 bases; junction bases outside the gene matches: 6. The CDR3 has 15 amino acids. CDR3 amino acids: CASTTIAGSYNEQFF. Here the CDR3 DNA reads TGTGCCAGCACCACCATAGCGGGCTCCTACAATGAGCAGTTCTTC.

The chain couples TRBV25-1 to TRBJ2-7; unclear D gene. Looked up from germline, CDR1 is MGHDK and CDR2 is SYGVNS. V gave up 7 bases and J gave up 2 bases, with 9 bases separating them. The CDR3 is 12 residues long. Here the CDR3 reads CASISQTYEQYF. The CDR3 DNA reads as TGTGCCAGCATTTCCCAAACCTACGAGCAGTACTTC.

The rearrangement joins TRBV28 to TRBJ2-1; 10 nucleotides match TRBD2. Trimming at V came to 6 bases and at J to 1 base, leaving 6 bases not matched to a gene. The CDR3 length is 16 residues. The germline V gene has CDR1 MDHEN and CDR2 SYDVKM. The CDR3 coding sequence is TGTGCCAGCAGGTCGCTAGCGGGAGAGTCCTACAATGAGCAGTTCTTC. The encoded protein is CASRSLAGESYNEQFF. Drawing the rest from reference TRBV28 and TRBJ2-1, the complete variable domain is DVKVTQSSRYLVKRTGEKVFLECVQDMDHENMFWYRQDPGLGLRLIYFSYDVKMKEKGDIPEGYSVSREKKERFSLILESASTNQTSMYLCASRSLAGESYNEQFFGPGTRLTVL.

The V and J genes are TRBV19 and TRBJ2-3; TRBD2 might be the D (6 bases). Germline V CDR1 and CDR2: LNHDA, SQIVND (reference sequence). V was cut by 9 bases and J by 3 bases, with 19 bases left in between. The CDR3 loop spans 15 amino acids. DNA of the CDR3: TGTGCCAGCCTACATAGCGGAGAGGGGACAGATACGCAGTATTTT. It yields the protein CASLHSGEGTDTQYF.

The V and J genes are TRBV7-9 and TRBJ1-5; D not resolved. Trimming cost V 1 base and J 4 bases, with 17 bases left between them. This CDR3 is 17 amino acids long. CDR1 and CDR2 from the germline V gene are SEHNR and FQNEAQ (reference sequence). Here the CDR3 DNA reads TGTGCCAGCAGCTTAGGGATATCCTTCGAGGGTAATCAGCCCCAGCATTTT. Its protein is CASSLGISFEGNQPQHF.

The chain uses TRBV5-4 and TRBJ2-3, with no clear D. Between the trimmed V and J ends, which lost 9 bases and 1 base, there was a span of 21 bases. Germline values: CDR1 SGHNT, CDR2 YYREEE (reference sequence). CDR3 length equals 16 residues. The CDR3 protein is CATSPRRSSGTDTQYF. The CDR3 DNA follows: TGTGCCACCTCCCCGCGGCGGTCCTCAGGCACAGATACGCAGTATTTT.

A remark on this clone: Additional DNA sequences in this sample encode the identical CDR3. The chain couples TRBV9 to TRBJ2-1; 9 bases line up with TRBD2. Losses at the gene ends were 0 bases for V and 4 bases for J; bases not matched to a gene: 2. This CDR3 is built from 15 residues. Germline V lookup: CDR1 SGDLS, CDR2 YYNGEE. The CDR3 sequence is CASSVGLAEYNEQFF. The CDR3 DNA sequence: TGTGCCAGCAGCGTAGGACTAGCGGAATACAATGAGCAGTTCTTC.

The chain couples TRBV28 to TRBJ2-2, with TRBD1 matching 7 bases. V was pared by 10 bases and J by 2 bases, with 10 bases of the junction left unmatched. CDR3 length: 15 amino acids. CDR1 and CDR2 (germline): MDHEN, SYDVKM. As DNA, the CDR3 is TGTGCCATCCCCTCGGGACAGAGTAACACCGGGGAGCTGTTTTTT. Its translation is CAIPSGQSNTGELFF.

The CDR3, as DNA: TGTGCCAGTAGTACCCCTCCCTACAATGAGCAGTTCTTC. Amino acid sequence: CASSTPPYNEQFF. V and J are TRBV19 and TRBJ2-1; no reliable D call. V lost 4 bases, J lost 2 bases, and 6 bases lay in between. The CDR3 is made up of 13 amino acids. From germline, CDR1 is LNHDA and CDR2 SQIVND (reference sequence).

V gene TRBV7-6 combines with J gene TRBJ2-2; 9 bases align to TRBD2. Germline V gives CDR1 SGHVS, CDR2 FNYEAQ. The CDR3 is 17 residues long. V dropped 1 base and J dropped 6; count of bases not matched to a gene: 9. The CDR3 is CASSLGVGSGRSGELFF. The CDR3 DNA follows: TGTGCCAGCAGCTTAGGAGTTGGTAGCGGGAGATCCGGGGAGCTGTTTTTT.

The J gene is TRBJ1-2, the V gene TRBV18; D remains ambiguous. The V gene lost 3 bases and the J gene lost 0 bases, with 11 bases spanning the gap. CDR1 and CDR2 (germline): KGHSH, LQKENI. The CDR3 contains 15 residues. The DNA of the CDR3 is TGTGCCAGCTCACCCGCCAGCTCAGCTAACTATGGCTACACCTTC. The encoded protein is CASSPASSANYGYTF.

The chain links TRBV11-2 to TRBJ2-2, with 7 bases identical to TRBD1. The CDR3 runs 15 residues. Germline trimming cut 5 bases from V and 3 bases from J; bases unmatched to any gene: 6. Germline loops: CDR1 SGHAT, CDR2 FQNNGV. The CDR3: CASSTDRAYTGELFF. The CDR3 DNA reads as TGTGCCAGCAGCACCGACAGGGCTTACACCGGGGAGCTGTTTTTT.

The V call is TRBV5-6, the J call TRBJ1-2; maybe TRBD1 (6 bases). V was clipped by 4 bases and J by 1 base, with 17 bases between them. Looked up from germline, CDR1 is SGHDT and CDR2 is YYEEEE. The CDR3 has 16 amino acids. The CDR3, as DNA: TGTGCCAGCAGCCAAAAACAGGGCGTGGGTAACTATGGCTACACCTTC. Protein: CASSQKQGVGNYGYTF. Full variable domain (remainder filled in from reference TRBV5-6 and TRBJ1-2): DAGVTQSPTHLIKTRGQQVTLRCSPKSGHDTVSWYQQALGQGPQFIFQYYEEEERQRGNFPDRFSGHQFPNYSSELNVNALLLGDSALYLCASSQKQGVGNYGYTFGSGTRLTVV.

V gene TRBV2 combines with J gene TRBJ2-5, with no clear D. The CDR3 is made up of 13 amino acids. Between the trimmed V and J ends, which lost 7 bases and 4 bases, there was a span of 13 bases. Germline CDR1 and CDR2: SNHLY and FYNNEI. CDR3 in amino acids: CASIYGSSETQYF. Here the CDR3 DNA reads TGTGCCAGCATTTACGGATCGTCAGAGACCCAGTACTTC.